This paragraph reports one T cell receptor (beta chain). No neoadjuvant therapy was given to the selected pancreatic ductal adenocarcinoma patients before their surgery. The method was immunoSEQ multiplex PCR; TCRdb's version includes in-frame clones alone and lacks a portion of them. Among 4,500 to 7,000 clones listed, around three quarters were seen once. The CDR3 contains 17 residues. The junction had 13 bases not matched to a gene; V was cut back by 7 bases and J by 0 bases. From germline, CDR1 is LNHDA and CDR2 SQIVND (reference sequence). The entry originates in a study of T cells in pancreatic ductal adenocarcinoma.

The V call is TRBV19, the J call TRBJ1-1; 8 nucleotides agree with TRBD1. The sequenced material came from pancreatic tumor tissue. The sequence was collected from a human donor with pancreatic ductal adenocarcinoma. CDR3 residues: CASNPGTGRGLNTEAFF. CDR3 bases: TGTGCCAGTAACCCCGGGACAGGTCGGGGATTGAACACTGAAGCTTTCTTT.